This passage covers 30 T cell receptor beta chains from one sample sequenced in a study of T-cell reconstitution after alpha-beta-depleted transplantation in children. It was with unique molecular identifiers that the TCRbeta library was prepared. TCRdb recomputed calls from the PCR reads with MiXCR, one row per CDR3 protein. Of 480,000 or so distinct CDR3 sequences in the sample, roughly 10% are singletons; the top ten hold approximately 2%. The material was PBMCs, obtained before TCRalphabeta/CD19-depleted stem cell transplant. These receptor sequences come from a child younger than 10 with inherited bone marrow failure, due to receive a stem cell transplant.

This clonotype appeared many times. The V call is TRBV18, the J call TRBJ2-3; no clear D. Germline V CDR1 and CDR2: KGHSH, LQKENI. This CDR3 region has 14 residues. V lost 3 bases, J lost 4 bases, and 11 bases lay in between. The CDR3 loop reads CASSPRASADTQYF. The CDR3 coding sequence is TGTGCCAGCTCACCGCGAGCCAGCGCAGATACGCAGTATTTT.

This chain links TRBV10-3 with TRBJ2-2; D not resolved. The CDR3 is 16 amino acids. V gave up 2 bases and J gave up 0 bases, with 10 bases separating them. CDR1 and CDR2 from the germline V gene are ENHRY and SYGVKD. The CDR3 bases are TGTGCCATCAGTGAGCGGGTAGCAACGAACACCGGGGAGCTGTTTTTT. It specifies CAISERVATNTGELFF.

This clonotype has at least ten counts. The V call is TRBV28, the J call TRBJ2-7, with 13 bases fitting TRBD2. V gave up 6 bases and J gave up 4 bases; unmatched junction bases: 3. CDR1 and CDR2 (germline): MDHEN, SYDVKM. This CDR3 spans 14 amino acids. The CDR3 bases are TGTGCCAGCAGGAGACTAGCGGGAGGTTACGAGCAGTACTTC. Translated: CASRRLAGGYEQYF.

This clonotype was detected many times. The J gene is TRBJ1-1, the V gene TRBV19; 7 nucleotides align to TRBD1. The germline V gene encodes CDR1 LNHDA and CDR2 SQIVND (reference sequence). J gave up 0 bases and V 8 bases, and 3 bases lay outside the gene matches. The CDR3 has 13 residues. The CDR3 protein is CASHRGLNTEAFF. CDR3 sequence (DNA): TGTGCCAGTCACAGGGGACTGAACACTGAAGCTTTCTTT.

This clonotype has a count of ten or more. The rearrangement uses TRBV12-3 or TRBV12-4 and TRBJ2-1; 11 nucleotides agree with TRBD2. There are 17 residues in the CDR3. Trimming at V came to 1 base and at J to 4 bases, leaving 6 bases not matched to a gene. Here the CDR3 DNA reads TGTGCCAGCAGTTTAGATGCGGGACTAGCGGCTTACAATGAGCAGTTCTTC. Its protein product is CASSLDAGLAAYNEQFF.

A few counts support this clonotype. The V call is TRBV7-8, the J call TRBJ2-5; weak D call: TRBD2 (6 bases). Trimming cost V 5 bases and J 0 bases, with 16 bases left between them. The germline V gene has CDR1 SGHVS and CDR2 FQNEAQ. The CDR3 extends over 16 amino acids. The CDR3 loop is CASSPLGTPYQETQYF. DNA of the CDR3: TGTGCCAGCAGCCCGTTAGGGACTCCATACCAAGAGACCCAGTACTTC.

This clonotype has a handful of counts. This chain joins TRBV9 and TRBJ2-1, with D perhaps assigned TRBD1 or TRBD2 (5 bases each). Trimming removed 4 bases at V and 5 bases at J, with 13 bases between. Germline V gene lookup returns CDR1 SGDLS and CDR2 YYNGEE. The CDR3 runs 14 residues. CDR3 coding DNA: TGTGCCAGCAGCACCGGGGCATCTAACAATGAGCAGTTCTTC. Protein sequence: CASSTGASNNEQFF.

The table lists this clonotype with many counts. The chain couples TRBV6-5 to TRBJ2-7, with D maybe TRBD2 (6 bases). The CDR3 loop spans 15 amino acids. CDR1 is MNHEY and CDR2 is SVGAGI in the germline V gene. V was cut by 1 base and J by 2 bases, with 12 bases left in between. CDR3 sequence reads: CASSYWAGSTYEQYF. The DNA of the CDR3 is TGTGCCAGCAGTTACTGGGCGGGATCAACCTACGAGCAGTACTTC.

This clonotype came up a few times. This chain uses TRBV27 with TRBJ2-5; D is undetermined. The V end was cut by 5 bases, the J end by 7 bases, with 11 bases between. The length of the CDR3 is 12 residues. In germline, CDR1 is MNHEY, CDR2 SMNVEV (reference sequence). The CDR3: CASSPPRGTQYF. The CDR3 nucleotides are TGTGCCAGCAGTCCCCCACGAGGGACCCAGTACTTC.

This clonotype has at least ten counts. The CDR3 loop is CSADHLAGPSYTQYF. The DNA for the CDR3 is TGCAGTGCTGACCATCTAGCGGGCCCCTCCTATACGCAGTATTTT. The chain uses TRBV20-1 and TRBJ2-3; 8 bases map to TRBD2. The CDR3 covers 15 residues. Looked up from germline, CDR1 is DFQATT and CDR2 is SNEGSKA (reference sequence). V was pared by 5 bases and J by 7 bases, with 14 bases of the junction left unmatched.

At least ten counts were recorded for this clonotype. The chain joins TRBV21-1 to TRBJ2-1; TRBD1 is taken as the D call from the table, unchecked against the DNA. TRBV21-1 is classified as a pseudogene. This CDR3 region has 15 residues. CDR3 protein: CASSKANRTGNEQFF. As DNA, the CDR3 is TGTGCCAGCAGCAAAGCGAACCGGACAGGGAATGAGCAGTTCTTC.

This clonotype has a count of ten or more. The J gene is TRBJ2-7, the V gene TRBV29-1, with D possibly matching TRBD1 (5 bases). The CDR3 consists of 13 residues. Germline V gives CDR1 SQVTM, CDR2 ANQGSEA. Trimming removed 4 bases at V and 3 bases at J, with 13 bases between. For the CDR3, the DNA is TGCAGCGTTGGGGCCCGAAGGGGCTACGAGCAGTACTTC. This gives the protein CSVGARRGYEQYF.

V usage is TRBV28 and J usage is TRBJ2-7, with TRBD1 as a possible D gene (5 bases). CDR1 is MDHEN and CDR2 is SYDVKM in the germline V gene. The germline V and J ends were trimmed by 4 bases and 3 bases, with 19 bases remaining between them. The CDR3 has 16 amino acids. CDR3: CASSSPLWGLLYEQYF. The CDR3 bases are TGTGCCAGCAGTTCCCCTTTGTGGGGCCTACTCTACGAGCAGTACTTC.

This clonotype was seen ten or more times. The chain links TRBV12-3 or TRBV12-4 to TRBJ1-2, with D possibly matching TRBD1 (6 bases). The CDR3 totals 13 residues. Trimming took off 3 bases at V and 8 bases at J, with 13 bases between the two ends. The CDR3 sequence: CASSFGGAEGYTF. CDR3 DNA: TGTGCCAGCAGTTTTGGGGGGGCTGAGGGCTACACCTTC.

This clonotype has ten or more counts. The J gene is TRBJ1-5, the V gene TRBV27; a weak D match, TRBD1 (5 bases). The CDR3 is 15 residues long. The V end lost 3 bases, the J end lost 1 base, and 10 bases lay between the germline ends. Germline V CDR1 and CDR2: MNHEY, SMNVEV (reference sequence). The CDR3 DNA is TGTGCCAGCAGTTTTTCAGGGCCGAGCAATCAGCCCCAGCATTTT. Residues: CASSFSGPSNQPQHF.

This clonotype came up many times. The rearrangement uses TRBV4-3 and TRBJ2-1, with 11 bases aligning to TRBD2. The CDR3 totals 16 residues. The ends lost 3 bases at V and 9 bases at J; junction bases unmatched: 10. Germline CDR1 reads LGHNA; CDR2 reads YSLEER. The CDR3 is CASSHPLAGGSGEQFF. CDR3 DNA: TGCGCCAGCAGCCACCCGCTAGCGGGAGGAAGCGGTGAGCAGTTCTTC.

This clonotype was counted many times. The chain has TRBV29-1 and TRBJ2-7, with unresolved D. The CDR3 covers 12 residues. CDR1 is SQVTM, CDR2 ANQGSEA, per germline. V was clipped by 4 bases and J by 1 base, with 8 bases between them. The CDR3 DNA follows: TGCAGCGTTGGGACGGATTCCTACGAGCAGTACTTC. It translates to CSVGTDSYEQYF.

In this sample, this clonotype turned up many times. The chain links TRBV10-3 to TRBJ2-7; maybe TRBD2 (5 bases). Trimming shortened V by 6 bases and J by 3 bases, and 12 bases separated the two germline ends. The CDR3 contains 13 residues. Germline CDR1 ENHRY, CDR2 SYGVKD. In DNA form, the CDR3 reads TGTGCCATCAGGGACTCATCCAGCTACGAGCAGTACTTC. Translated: CAIRDSSSYEQYF.

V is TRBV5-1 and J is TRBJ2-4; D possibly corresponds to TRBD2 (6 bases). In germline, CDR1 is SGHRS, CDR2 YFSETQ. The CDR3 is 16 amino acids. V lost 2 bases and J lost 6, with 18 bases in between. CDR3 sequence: CASSLWVGQGLNIQYF. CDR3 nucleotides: TGCGCCAGCAGCTTATGGGTCGGGCAGGGACTAAACATTCAGTACTTC.

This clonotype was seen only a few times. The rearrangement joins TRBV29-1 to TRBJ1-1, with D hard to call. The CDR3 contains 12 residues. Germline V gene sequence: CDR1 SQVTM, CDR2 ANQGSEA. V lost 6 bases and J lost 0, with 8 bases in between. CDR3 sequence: CSVLALNTEAFF. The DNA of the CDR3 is TGCAGCGTCCTTGCTTTGAACACTGAAGCTTTCTTT.

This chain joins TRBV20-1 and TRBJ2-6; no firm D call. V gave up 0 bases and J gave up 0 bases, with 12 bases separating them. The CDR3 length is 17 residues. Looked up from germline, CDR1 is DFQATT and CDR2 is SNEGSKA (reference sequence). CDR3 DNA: TGCAGTGCTAGAGAGCCCGACACTATCTCTGGGGCCAACGTCCTGACTTTC. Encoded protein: CSAREPDTISGANVLTF.

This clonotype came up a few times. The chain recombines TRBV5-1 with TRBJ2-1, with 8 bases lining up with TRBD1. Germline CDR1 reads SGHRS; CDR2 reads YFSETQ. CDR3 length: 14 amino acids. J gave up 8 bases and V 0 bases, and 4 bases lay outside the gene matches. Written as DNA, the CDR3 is TGCGCCAGCAGCTTGGTAGACAGGGGAGATGAGCAGTTCTTC. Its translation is CASSLVDRGDEQFF.

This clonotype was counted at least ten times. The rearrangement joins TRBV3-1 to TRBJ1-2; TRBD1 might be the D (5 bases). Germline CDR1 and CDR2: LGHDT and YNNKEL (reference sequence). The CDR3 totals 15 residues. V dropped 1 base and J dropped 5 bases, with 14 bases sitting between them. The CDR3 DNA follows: TGTGCCAGCAGCCAAGTACAGGCTTCACTTTATGGCTACACCTTC. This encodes CASSQVQASLYGYTF.

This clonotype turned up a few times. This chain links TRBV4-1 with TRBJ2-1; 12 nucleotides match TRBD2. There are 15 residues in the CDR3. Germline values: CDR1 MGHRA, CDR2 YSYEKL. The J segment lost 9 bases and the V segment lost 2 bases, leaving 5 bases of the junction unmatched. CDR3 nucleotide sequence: TGCGCCAGCAGCCAACGACTAGCGGGAGACGCTGAGCAGTTCTTC. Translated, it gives CASSQRLAGDAEQFF.

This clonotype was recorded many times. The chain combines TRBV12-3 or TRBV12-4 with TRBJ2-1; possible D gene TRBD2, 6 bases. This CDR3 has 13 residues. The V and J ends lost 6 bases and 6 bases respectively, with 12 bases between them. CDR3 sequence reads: CASRISGLNEQFF. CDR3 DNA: TGTGCCAGCAGGATTAGCGGCCTCAATGAGCAGTTCTTC.

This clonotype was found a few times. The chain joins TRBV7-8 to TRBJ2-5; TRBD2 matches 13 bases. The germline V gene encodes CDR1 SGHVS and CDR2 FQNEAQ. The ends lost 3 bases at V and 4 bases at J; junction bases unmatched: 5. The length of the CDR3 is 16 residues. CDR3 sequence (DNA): TGTGCCAGCAGCTTCAGACTAGCGGGAGGCCCAGAGACCCAGTACTTC. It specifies CASSFRLAGGPETQYF.

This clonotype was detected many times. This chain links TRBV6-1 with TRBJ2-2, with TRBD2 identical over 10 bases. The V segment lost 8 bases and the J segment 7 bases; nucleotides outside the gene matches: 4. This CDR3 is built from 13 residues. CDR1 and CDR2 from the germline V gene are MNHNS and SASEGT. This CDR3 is CASASGRGGELFF. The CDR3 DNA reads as TGTGCCAGCGCTAGCGGGAGAGGCGGGGAGCTGTTTTTT.

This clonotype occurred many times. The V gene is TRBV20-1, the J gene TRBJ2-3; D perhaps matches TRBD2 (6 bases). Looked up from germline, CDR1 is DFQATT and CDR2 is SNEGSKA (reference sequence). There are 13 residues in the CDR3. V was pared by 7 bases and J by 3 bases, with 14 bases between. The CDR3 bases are TGCAGTGGAAGGAGGGCCGAAACAGATACGCAGTATTTT. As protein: CSGRRAETDTQYF.

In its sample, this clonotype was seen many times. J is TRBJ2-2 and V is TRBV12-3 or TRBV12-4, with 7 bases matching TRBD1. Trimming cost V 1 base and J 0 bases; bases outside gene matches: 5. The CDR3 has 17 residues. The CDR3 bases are TGTGCCAGCAGTTTAGTCACAGGGGCTTCGAACACCGGGGAGCTGTTTTTT. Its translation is CASSLVTGASNTGELFF.

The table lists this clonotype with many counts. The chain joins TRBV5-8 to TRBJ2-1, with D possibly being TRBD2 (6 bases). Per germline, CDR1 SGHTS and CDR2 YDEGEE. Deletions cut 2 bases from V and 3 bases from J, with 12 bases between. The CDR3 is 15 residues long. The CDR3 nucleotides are TGTGCCAGCAGCTTAGGTACTAGCATCTACAATGAGCAGTTCTTC. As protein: CASSLGTSIYNEQFF.